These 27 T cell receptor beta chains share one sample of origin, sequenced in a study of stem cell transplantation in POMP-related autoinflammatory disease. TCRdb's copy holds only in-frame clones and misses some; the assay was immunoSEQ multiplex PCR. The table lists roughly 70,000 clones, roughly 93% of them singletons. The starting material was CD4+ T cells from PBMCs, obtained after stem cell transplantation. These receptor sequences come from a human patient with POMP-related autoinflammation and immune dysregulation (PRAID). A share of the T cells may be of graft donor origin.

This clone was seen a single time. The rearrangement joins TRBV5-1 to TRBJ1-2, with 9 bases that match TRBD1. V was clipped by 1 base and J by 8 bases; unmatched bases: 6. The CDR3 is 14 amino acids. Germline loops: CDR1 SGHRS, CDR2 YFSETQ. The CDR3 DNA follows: TGCGCCAGCAGCTTGTTACAGGGGGCCGAGGGCTACACCTTC. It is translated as CASSLLQGAEGYTF.

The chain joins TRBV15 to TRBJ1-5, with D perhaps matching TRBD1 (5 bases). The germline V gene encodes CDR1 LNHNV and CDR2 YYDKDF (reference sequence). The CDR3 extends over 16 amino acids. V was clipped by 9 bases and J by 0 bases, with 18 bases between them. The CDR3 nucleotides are TGTGCCACGCGGGACGGTGACGCCTATAGCAATCAGCCCCAGCATTTT. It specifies CATRDGDAYSNQPQHF. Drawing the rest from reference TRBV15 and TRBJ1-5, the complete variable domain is DAMVIQNPRYQVTQFGKPVTLSCSQTLNHNVMYWYQQKSSQAPKLLFHYYDKDFNNEADTPDNFQSRRPNTSFCFLDIRSPGLGDTAMYLCATRDGDAYSNQPQHFGDGTRLSIL.

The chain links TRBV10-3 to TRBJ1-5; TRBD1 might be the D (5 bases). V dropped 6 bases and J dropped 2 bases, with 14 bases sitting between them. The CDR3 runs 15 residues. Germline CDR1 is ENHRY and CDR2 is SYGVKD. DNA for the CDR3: TGTGCCATCAGGGCGGGGGATAGGGGCAATCAGCCCCAGCATTTT. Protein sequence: CAIRAGDRGNQPQHF.

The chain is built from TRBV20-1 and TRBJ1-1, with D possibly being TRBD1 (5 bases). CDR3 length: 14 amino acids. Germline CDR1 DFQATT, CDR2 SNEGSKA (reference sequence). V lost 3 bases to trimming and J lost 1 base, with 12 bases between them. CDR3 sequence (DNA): TGCAGTGCTAGTCTCGAGGGGAGGAACACTGAAGCTTTCTTT. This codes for CSASLEGRNTEAFF.

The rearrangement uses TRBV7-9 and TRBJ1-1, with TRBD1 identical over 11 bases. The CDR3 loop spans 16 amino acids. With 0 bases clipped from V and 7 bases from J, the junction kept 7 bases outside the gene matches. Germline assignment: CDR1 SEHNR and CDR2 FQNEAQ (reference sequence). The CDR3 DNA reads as TGTGCCAGCAGCTTAGCGATAGGACAGGGGGCTATTGAAGCTTTCTTT. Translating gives CASSLAIGQGAIEAFF.

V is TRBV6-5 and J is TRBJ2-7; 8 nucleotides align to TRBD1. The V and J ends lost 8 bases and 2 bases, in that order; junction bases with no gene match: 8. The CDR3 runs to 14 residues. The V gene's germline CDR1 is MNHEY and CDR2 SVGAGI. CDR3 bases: TGTGCCAGCTCCCGGACAGGGCGGACCTACGAGCAGTACTTC. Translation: CASSRTGRTYEQYF.

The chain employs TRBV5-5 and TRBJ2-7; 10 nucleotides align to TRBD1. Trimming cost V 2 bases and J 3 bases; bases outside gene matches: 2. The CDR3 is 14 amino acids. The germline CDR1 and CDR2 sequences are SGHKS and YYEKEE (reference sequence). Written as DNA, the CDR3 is TGTGCCAGCAGCTTCCGGGACAGGGGCTACGAGCAGTACGTC. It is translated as CASSFRDRGYEQYV.

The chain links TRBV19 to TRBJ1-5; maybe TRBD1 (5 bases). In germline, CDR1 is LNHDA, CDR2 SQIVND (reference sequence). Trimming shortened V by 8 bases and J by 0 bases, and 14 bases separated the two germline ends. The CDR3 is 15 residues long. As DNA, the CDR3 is TGTGCCAGTCGAGGGACGTTGTATAGCAATCAGCCCCAGCATTTT. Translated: CASRGTLYSNQPQHF. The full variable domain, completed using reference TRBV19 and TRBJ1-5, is DGGITQSPKYLFRKEGQNVTLSCEQNLNHDAMYWYRQDPGQGLRLIYYSQIVNDFQKGDIAEGYSVSREKKESFPLTVTSAQKNPTAFYLCASRGTLYSNQPQHFGDGTRLSIL.

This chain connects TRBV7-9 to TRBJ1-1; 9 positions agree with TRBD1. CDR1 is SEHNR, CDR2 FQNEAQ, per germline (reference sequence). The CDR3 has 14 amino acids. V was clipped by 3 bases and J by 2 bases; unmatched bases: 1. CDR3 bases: TGTGCCAGCAGCTTCACAGGGGGCAACACTGAAGCTTTCTTT. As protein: CASSFTGGNTEAFF.

CDR3 in DNA: TGTGCCAGCAGGGACCGGACGAACACCGGGGAGCTGTTTTTT. This codes for CASRDRTNTGELFF. J is TRBJ2-2 and V is TRBV2, with D unclear. Germline values: CDR1 SNHLY, CDR2 FYNNEI. The V and J ends lost 6 bases and 0 bases respectively, with 8 bases between them. CDR3 size: 14 residues.

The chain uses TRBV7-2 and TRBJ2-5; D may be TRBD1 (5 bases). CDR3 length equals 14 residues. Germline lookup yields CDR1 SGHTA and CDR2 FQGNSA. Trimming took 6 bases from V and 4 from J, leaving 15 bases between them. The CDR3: CASSGTTGGETQYF. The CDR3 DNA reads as TGTGCCAGCAGTGGTACCACAGGTGGAGAGACCCAGTACTTC.

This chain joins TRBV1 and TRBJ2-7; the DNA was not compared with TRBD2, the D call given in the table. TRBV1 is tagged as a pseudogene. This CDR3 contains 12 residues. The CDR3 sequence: CTSSRRDYEQYV. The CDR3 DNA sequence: TGCACCAGCAGCCGGCGGGACTACGAGCAGTACGTC.

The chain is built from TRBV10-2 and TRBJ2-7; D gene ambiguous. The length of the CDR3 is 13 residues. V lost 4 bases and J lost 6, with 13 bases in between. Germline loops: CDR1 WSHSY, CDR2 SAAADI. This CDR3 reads CASSVGKWVEQYF. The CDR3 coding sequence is TGCGCCAGCAGTGTGGGGAAGTGGGTCGAGCAGTACTTC.

The CDR3 DNA reads TGCGCCAGCAGCCCCGCAGGAGGTAAGGACGGCTACACCTTC. Translation: CASSPAGGKDGYTF. This sequence joins TRBV4-1 and TRBJ1-2; no definite D call. CDR1 is MGHRA and CDR2 is YSYEKL in the germline V gene. The V gene lost 4 bases and the J gene lost 8 bases, with 17 bases spanning the gap. The CDR3 loop spans 14 amino acids.

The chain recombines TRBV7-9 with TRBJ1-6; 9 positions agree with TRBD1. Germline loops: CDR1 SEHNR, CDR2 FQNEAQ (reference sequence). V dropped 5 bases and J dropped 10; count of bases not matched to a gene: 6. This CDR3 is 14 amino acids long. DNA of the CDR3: TGTGCCAGCAGCATGGACAGGGGTGACTCACCCCTCCACTTT. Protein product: CASSMDRGDSPLHF.

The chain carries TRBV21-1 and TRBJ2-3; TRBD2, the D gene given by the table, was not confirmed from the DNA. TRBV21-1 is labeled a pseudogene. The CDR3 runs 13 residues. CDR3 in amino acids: CATGLEFTDTQYF. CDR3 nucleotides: TGTGCCACGGGGTTGGAGTTCACAGATACGCAGTATTTT.

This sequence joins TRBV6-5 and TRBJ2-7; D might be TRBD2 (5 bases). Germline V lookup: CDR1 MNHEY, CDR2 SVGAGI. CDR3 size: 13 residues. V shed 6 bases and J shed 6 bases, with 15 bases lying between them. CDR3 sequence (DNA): TGTGCCAGCAGCCTCGACGACTACGGCGAGCAGTACGTC. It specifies CASSLDDYGEQYV.

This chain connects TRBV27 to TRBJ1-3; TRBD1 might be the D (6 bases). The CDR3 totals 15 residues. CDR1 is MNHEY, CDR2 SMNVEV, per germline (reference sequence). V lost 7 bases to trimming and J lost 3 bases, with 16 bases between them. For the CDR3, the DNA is TGTGCCAGCACCTTATGCGGGGGGCTTGGAAACACCATATATTTT. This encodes CASTLCGGLGNTIYF.

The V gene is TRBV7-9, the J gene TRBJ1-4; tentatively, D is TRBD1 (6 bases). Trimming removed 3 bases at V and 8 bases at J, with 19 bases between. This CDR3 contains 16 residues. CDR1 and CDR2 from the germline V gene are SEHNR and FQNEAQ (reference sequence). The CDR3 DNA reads TGTGCCAGCAGCTTCGGGGGGCGGCTGATCGGGGAAAAACTGTTTTTT. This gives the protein CASSFGGRLIGEKLFF.

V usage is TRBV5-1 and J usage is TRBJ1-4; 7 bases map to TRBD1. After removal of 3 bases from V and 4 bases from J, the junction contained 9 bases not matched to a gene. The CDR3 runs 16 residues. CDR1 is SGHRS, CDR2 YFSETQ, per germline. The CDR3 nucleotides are TGCGCCAGCAGCTCGGGACAGACCATTGATAATGAAAAACTGTTTTTT. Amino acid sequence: CASSSGQTIDNEKLFF.

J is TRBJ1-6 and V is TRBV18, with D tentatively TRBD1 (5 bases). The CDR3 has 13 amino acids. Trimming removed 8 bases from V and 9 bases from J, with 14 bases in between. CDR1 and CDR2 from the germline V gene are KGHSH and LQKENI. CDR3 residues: CASTRMGGSPLHF. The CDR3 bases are TGTGCCAGCACAAGGATGGGGGGTTCACCCCTCCACTTT.

This chain's CDR3 is CASRRSQGFGLYGYTF. The CDR3 nucleotides are TGTGCCAGCAGACGTTCGCAGGGATTCGGCCTATATGGCTACACCTTC. The V gene is TRBV4-2, the J gene TRBJ1-2; D is perhaps TRBD1 (5 bases). Trimming took 6 bases from V and 5 from J, leaving 22 bases between them. In germline, CDR1 is LGHNA, CDR2 YNFKEQ. The CDR3 contains 16 residues.

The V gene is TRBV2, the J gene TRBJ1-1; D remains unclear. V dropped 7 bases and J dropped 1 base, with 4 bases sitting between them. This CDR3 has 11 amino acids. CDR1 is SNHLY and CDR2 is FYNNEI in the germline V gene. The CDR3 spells CASMGNTEAFF. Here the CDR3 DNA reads TGTGCCAGCATGGGGAACACTGAAGCTTTCTTT.

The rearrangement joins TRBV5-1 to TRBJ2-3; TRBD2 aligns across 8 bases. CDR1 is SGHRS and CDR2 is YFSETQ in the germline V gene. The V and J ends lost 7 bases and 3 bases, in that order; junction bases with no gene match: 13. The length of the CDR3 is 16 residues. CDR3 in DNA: TGCGCCAGCCGGGAATATATAGCGGGAAATACAGATACGCAGTATTTT. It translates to CASREYIAGNTDTQYF.

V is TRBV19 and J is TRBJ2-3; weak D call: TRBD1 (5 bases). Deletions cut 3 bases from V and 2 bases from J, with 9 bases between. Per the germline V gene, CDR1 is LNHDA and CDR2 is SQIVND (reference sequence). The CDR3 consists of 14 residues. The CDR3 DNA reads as TGTGCCAGTAGTATGGGGCCAGCCACAGATACGCAGTATTTT. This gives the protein CASSMGPATDTQYF.

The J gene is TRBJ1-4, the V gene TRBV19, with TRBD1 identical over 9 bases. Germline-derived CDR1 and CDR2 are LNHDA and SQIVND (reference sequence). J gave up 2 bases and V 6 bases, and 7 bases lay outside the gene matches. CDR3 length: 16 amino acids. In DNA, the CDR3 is TGTGCCAGTAGCAGGACAGGGGATTCCACTAATGAAAAACTGTTTTTT. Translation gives CASSRTGDSTNEKLFF.

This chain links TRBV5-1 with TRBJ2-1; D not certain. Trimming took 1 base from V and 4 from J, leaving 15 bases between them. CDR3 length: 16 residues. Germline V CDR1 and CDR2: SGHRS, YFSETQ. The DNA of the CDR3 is TGCGCCAGCAGCTTGTTCGGGCCTTCCCTTTACAATGAGCAGTTCTTC. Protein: CASSLFGPSLYNEQFF.